The 22 T cell receptor beta chains presented below share a single source sample, sequenced in a study of T cell responses to AZD1222 COVID-19 vaccine. Measured with immunoSEQ multiplex PCR; TCRdb has only the in-frame clones, and not every one. The data show 130,000 or so clones, 85% to 90% seen once. The starting material was peripheral blood, obtained on day 0 of AZD1222 vaccination. Receptor source: an adult in good health.

This chain connects TRBV6-5 to TRBJ1-1, with 8 bases fitting TRBD1. Germline V gene lookup returns CDR1 MNHEY and CDR2 SVGAGI. V lost 2 bases and J lost 4; bases outside the gene matches: 3. This CDR3 is 14 amino acids long. The chain's CDR3 is CASSYRDRGTEAFF. The CDR3 nucleotides are TGTGCCAGCAGTTACCGCGACAGGGGCACTGAAGCTTTCTTT.

The chain has TRBV9 and TRBJ2-1; 11 bases fit TRBD2. Trimming at V came to 3 bases and at J to 4 bases, leaving 6 bases not matched to a gene. The V gene's germline CDR1 is SGDLS and CDR2 YYNGEE. The CDR3 contains 16 residues. The chain's CDR3 is CASSASGGSTYNEQFF. CDR3 DNA: TGTGCCAGCAGCGCTAGCGGGGGGTCAACTTACAATGAGCAGTTCTTC.

The chain combines TRBV18 with TRBJ2-5; either TRBD1 or TRBD2 may supply D (5 bases each). CDR3 size: 14 residues. V was pared by 1 base and J by 5 bases, with 11 bases between. Germline V gives CDR1 KGHSH, CDR2 LQKENI. Here the CDR3 reads CASSPRAWGETQYF. CDR3 nucleotides: TGTGCCAGCTCACCACGGGCCTGGGGGGAGACCCAGTACTTC.

The rearrangement links TRBV7-8 to TRBJ1-1, with a possible D match to TRBD1 (6 bases). Trimming cost V 5 bases and J 5 bases, with 18 bases left between them. The CDR3 extends over 15 amino acids. The germline V gene has CDR1 SGHVS and CDR2 FQNEAQ. CDR3 DNA: TGTGCCAGCAGCAAAGAGACAGGCTTTAGAACTGAAGCTTTCTTT. Protein: CASSKETGFRTEAFF.

The CDR3 loop is CASSLGRSSYGYTF. DNA for the CDR3: TGTGCCAGCAGCTTGGGACGGTCCTCCTATGGCTACACCTTC. The chain is built from TRBV5-6 and TRBJ1-2; D is undetermined. Trimming cost V 0 bases and J 4 bases, with 10 bases left between them. The CDR3 extends over 14 amino acids. Germline V gives CDR1 SGHDT, CDR2 YYEEEE.

This sequence joins TRBV30 and TRBJ2-2; unclear D gene. The V gene lost 5 bases and the J gene lost 0 bases, with 7 bases spanning the gap. CDR3 length: 13 amino acids. The germline gives CDR1 GTSNPN, CDR2 SVGIG (reference sequence). Here the CDR3 reads CAWDKSNTGELFF. In nucleotides, the CDR3 is TGTGCCTGGGACAAATCGAACACCGGGGAGCTGTTTTTT.

Only one count was recorded for this clone. The rearrangement uses TRBV5-4 and TRBJ2-7; tentatively, D is TRBD1 or TRBD2 (5 bases each). Germline V gene data show CDR1 as SGHNT and CDR2 as YYREEE (reference sequence). Trimming stripped 4 bases from V and 4 bases from J, with 18 bases between. The CDR3 loop spans 15 amino acids. The CDR3 region is CASSRDRASVYEQYF. The DNA for the CDR3 is TGTGCCAGCAGCCGGGACCGGGCCAGCGTTTACGAGCAGTACTTC.

The chain joins TRBV6-5 to TRBJ1-5; possible D gene TRBD1, 6 bases. Germline V gene lookup returns CDR1 MNHEY and CDR2 SVGAGI. The CDR3 runs to 15 residues. The V and J ends lost 7 bases and 0 bases respectively, with 13 bases between them. CDR3 sequence (DNA): TGTGCCAGCACGTGGGGGCCTGATAGCAATCAGCCCCAGCATTTT. Amino acids: CASTWGPDSNQPQHF.

The chain combines TRBV27 with TRBJ2-7, with 8 bases identical to TRBD2. In germline, CDR1 is MNHEY, CDR2 SMNVEV (reference sequence). The trim removed 7 bases at V and 9 bases at J, leaving 8 bases unmatched. This CDR3 comprises 12 residues. The CDR3 here is CASTGLAGTQYF. CDR3 bases: TGTGCCAGCACGGGTCTAGCGGGCACGCAGTACTTC.

The chain is built from TRBV6-5 and TRBJ2-7; the D is unclear. The V gene lost 3 bases and the J gene lost 3 bases, with 12 bases spanning the gap. Germline assignment: CDR1 MNHEY and CDR2 SVGAGI. The CDR3 consists of 14 residues. Here the CDR3 DNA reads TGTGCCAGCAGTTATCAAGGACGGAACTACGAGCAGTACTTC. It specifies CASSYQGRNYEQYF.

This chain joins TRBV7-2 and TRBJ2-5; 8 bases are shared with TRBD2. Germline-derived CDR1 and CDR2 are SGHTA and FQGNSA. V shed 5 bases and J 1 base; nucleotides not matched to a gene: 12. This CDR3 is built from 17 residues. Written as DNA, the CDR3 is TGTGCCAGCAGCCGGGGGGGAGCGGGGGCTCTCCAAGAGACCCAGTACTTC. Amino acids: CASSRGGAGALQETQYF.

V and J are TRBV7-8 and TRBJ1-6; the match to TRBD1 covers 8 bases. V lost 0 bases, J lost 0 bases, and 4 bases stayed unmatched. This CDR3 is built from 18 residues. Looked up from germline, CDR1 is SGHVS and CDR2 is FQNEAQ. The CDR3 reads CASSLARGPSSYNSPLHF. In DNA, the CDR3 is TGTGCCAGCAGCTTAGCCAGGGGGCCGAGCTCCTATAATTCACCCCTCCACTTT.

The J gene is TRBJ2-7, the V gene TRBV18; no definite D call. The V end was cut by 2 bases, the J end by 1 base, with 6 bases between. The CDR3 runs to 13 residues. CDR1 is KGHSH, CDR2 LQKENI, per germline. CDR3 loop: CASSPSMSYEQYF. The CDR3 coding sequence is TGTGCCAGCTCACCAAGTATGTCCTACGAGCAGTACTTC.

The genes are TRBV7-9 and TRBJ1-1; D remains ambiguous. The CDR3 extends over 12 amino acids. Germline lookup yields CDR1 SEHNR and CDR2 FQNEAQ (reference sequence). Trimming left V 8 bases short and J 0 bases short, with 7 bases between. CDR3 nucleotides: TGTGCCAGCGCAGTCATGAACACTGAAGCTTTCTTT. The encoded protein is CASAVMNTEAFF.

CDR3 sequence: CASSPVSGYGYTF. DNA for the CDR3: TGTGCCAGCTCACCAGTTTCGGGGTATGGCTACACCTTC. This chain uses TRBV18 with TRBJ1-2; D remains ambiguous. The CDR3 spans 13 residues. The V end lost 2 bases, the J end lost 5 bases, and 9 bases lay between the germline ends. Germline-derived CDR1 and CDR2 are KGHSH and LQKENI.

The gene calls are TRBV14 and TRBJ2-3; unclear D gene. The CDR3 has 15 residues. The germline gives CDR1 SGHDN, CDR2 FVKESK. V dropped 6 bases and J dropped 1 base, with 14 bases sitting between them. CDR3 in amino acids: CASSLRSPGTDTQYF. The CDR3, as DNA: TGTGCCAGCAGTCTTAGGTCCCCCGGCACAGATACGCAGTATTTT.

The chain links TRBV6-1 to TRBJ1-3, with D unclear. Germline assignment: CDR1 MNHNS and CDR2 SASEGT. The CDR3 length is 14 residues. V was clipped by 3 bases and J by 1 base, with 7 bases between them. The CDR3 DNA follows: TGTGCCAGCAGTGACCGGCTTTCTGGAAACACCATATATTTT. Translated, it gives CASSDRLSGNTIYF.

This chain joins TRBV15 and TRBJ2-2, with D maybe TRBD2 (6 bases). Between the trimmed V and J ends, which lost 6 bases and 2 bases, there was a span of 13 bases. The CDR3 covers 15 residues. Germline V lookup: CDR1 LNHNV, CDR2 YYDKDF (reference sequence). The chain's CDR3 is CATSNWDFNTGELFF. DNA of the CDR3: TGTGCCACCAGTAACTGGGACTTTAACACCGGGGAGCTGTTTTTT. Full variable domain (outside the CDR3, taken from reference TRBV15 and TRBJ2-2): DAMVIQNPRYQVTQFGKPVTLSCSQTLNHNVMYWYQQKSSQAPKLLFHYYDKDFNNEADTPDNFQSRRPNTSFCFLDIRSPGLGDTAMYLCATSNWDFNTGELFFGEGSRLTVL.

The chain carries TRBV7-2 and TRBJ1-5; possibly TRBD1 for D (5 bases). V lost 6 bases, J lost 0 bases, and 18 bases lay in between. The CDR3 runs to 17 residues. The V gene's germline CDR1 is SGHTA and CDR2 FQGNSA. CDR3: CASSSHPSGDSNQPQHF. DNA of the CDR3: TGTGCCAGCAGTTCACATCCTTCGGGGGATAGCAATCAGCCCCAGCATTTT.

This clone was seen once. The chain has TRBV10-3 and TRBJ2-3; 9 nucleotides agree with TRBD2. V lost 3 bases, J lost 1 base, and 5 bases stayed unmatched. Per germline, CDR1 ENHRY and CDR2 SYGVKD. This CDR3 is built from 16 residues. This chain's CDR3 is CAISEAGLARTDTQYF. In DNA form, the CDR3 reads TGTGCCATCAGTGAAGCGGGACTAGCCCGCACAGATACGCAGTATTTT.

The chain's CDR3 is CASSQGSGRGETQYF. Written as DNA, the CDR3 is TGCGCCAGCAGTCAGGGTAGCGGGAGGGGAGAGACCCAGTACTTC. This chain connects TRBV5-1 to TRBJ2-5, with 11 bases identical to TRBD2. The V and J ends lost 5 bases and 4 bases, in that order; junction bases with no gene match: 7. Germline CDR1 and CDR2: SGHRS and YFSETQ. The CDR3 is made up of 15 amino acids.

This clone occurred once. CDR3 amino acids: CAIKGTSGRVGEQYF. Here the CDR3 DNA reads TGTGCCATCAAAGGGACTAGCGGGAGGGTGGGCGAGCAGTACTTC. The J gene is TRBJ2-7, the V gene TRBV10-3, with 16 positions matching TRBD2. This CDR3 region has 15 residues. J was trimmed by 6 bases and V by 7 bases; bases with no gene match: 6. Germline loops: CDR1 ENHRY, CDR2 SYGVKD.